This T cell receptor (beta chain) derives from a study of T cells in Graves' hyperthyroidism and ophthalmopathy. The V gene's germline CDR1 is LNHDA and CDR2 SQIVND (reference sequence). Trimming took 11 bases from V and 3 from J; bases not matched to a gene: 13. The CDR3 sequence is 16 residues long. Study conclusions and caveats: Blood held most thyroid clonotypes expanded above 0.001 frequency. Through a model of 13 V-J features, ophthalmopathy was separated from stable hyperthyroidism.

This clonotype was counted between two and nine times. Its antigen is undetermined. Authors of the study amplified TCR beta CDR3 regions from RNA transcripts. Using the HTBI primer set, a first-round RT-PCR was run on the TCR CDR3. From the multiplex PCR reads, TCRdb called clonotypes with MiXCR, one entry per CDR3 protein. The sample gives tens of thousands of distinct CDR3 sequences, 40% to 65% of which show up once; roughly 25% is in the top ten. Thyroid ultrasound and orbital computed tomography, with clinical symptoms and serum thyroxine and TRAb, informed diagnoses. The source of the PBMCs was around 10 ml of fresh peripheral blood.

The sequence was collected from a woman aged 40 to 50 with Graves' ophthalmopathy. Specimen: blood. The chain recombines TRBV19 with TRBJ2-7; 13 positions agree with TRBD2. The CDR3 sequence is CAWSAGTSGTLYEQYF. The CDR3 DNA sequence: TGTGCCTGGAGTGCGGGGACTAGCGGGACCCTCTACGAGCAGTACTTC.